This T cell receptor beta chain comes out of a study of control samples from healthy donors and cancer patients. Sequencing used immunoSEQ multiplex PCR; TCRdb keeps in-frame clones, though not all of them. Here the sample spans 70,000 to 90,000 clones, roughly 93% being singletons. CDR1 is SGHRS and CDR2 is YFSETQ in the germline V gene. The ends were cut back, 5 bases at V and 6 bases at J, with 11 bases in the middle. The CDR3 loop spans 12 amino acids. The specimen was blood. The clonotype originates from a woman aged 18 to 35 in good health. The chain has TRBV5-1 and TRBJ1-1; TRBD1 might be the D (6 bases). The CDR3 bases are TGCGCCAGCAGTGGTGGGGGGCCTGAAGCTTTCTTT. This encodes CASSGGGPEAFF.